Listed below are T cell receptor beta chains from one sample, sequenced in a study of blood T cell repertoires in COVID-19. TCRdb keeps only in-frame clones here, not all; method: immunoSEQ multiplex PCR. The sample lists 350,000 or so clones; over 75% were seen once. Sequencing was performed on peripheral blood. These TCRs come from a woman younger than 45 with COVID-19, enrolled during active disease. Both conserved end residues are part of each CDR3. Fields, in order: clone size, J gene, D gene, V gene, CDR3 protein, CDR3 DNA. D genes are given only for firm matches. Some rows have no size entry. The others give once, few or many, or a class for an expanded clone.

- TRBJ1-3 TRBD1 TRBV5-1 CASSSQGVGNTIYF TGCGCCAGCAGCTCACAGGGGGTTGGAAACACCATATATTTT
- TRBJ1-1 - TRBV12-5 CASNRVRARRAFF TGTGCTAGTAACAGGGTCCGGGCGAGAAGGGCTTTCTTT
once TRBJ1-2 TRBD1 TRBV9 CASSVPDRVGDNYGYTF TGTGCCAGCAGCGTCCCTGACAGGGTTGGGGATAACTATGGCTACACCTTC
- TRBJ2-1 TRBD2 TRBV15 CATSREGLAGEQFF TGTGCCACCAGCAGAGAGGGACTAGCGGGAGAGCAGTTCTTC
few TRBJ2-6 TRBD1 TRBV30 CAWGRQGAFGANVLTF TGTGCCTGGGGCCGACAGGGGGCTTTTGGGGCCAACGTCCTGACTTTC
- TRBJ2-1 TRBD2 TRBV10-3 CAISEPGLAGDEQFF TGTGCCATCAGTGAGCCGGGACTAGCGGGAGATGAGCAGTTCTTC
- TRBJ2-2 TRBD2 TRBV6-6 CASSSLAGGAGELFF TGTGCCAGCAGTTCACTAGCGGGAGGCGCCGGGGAGCTGTTTTTT
- TRBJ2-1 - TRBV5-1 CASSLNTPYNEQFF TGCGCCAGCAGCTTGAACACCCCCTACAATGAGCAGTTCTTC
- TRBJ1-5 - TRBV11-3 CASSLGKAGERFNQPQHF TGTGCCAGCAGCTTAGGGAAGGCTGGGGAGAGGTTCAATCAGCCCCAGCATTTT
- TRBJ2-1 TRBD2 TRBV3-1/TRBV3-2 CASSLIPSGSFYYEQFF TGTGCCAGCAGCCTCATACCTAGCGGGAGTTTTTATTATGAGCAGTTCTTC